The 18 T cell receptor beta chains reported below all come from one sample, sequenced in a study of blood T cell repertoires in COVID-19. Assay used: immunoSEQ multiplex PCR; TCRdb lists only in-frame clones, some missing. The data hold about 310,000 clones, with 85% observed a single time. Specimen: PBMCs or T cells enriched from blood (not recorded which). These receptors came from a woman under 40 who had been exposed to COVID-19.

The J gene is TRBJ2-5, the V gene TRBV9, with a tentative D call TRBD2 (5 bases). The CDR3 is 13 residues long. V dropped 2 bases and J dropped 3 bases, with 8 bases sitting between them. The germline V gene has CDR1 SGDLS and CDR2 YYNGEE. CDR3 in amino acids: CASSVGSEETQYF. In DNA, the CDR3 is TGTGCCAGCAGCGTGGGGAGCGAAGAGACCCAGTACTTC.

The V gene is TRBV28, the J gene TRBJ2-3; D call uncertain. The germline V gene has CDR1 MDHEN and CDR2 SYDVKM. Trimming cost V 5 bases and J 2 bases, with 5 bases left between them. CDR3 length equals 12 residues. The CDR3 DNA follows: TGTGCCAGCAGTCCCGTCACAGATACGCAGTATTTT. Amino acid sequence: CASSPVTDTQYF.

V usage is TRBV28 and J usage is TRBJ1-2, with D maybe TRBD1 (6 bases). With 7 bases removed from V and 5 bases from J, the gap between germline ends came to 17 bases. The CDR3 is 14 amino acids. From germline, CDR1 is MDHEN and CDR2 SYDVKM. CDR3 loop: CASTISGQLYGYTF. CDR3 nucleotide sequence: TGTGCCAGCACCATTTCTGGACAGTTATATGGCTACACCTTC.

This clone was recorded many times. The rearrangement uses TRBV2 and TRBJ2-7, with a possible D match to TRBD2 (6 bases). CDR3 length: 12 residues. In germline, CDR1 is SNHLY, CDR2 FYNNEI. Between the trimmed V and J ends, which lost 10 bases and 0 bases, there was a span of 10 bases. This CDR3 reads CATGGYSYEQYF. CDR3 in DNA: TGTGCCACCGGAGGGTACTCCTACGAGCAGTACTTC. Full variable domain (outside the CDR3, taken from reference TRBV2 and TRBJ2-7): EPEVTQTPSHQVTQMGQEVILRCVPISNHLYFYWYRQILGQKVEFLVSFYNNEISEKSEIFDDQFSVERPDGSNFTLKIRSTKLEDSAMYFCATGGYSYEQYFGPGTRLTVT.

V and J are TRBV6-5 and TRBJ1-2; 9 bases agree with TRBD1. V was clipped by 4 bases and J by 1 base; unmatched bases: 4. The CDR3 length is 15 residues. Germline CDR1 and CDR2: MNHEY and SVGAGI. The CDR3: CASSSGTGLNYGYTF. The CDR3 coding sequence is TGTGCCAGCAGTTCCGGGACAGGGCTTAACTATGGCTACACCTTC.

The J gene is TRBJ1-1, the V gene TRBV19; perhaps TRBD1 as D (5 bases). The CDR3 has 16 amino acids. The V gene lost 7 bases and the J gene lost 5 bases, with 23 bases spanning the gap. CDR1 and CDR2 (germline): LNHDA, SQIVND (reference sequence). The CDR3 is CASKGGGARFGTEAFF. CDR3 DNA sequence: TGTGCCAGTAAAGGCGGAGGGGCTCGGTTCGGAACTGAAGCTTTCTTT.

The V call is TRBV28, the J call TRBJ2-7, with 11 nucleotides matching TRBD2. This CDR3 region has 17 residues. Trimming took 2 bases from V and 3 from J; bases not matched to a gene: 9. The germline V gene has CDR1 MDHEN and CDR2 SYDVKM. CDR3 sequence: CASSLHLTSGENYEQYF. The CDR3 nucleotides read TGTGCCAGCAGTTTACACCTGACTAGCGGGGAAAACTACGAGCAGTACTTC.

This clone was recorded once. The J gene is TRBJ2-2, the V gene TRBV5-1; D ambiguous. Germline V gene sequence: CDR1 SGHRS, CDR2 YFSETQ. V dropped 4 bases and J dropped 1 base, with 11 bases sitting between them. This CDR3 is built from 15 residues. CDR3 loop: CASSSRQRNTGELFF. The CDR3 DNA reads TGCGCCAGCAGCAGCAGGCAGAGGAACACCGGGGAGCTGTTTTTT.

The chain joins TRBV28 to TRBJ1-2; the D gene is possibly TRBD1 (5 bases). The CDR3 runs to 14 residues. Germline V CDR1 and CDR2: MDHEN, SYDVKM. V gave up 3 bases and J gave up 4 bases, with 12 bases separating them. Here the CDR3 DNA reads TGTGCCAGCAGTTTCGCCAGGGCCGTCTATGGCTACACCTTC. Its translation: CASSFARAVYGYTF.

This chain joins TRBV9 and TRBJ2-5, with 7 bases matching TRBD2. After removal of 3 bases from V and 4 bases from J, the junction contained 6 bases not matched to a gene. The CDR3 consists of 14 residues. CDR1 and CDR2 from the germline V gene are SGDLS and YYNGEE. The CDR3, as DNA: TGTGCCAGCAGCGGCGGGACTAATGTAGAGACCCAGTACTTC. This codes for CASSGGTNVETQYF.

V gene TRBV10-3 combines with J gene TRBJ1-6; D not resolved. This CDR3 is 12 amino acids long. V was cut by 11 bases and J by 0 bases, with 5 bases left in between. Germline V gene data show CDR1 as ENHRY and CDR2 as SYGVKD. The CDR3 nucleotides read TGTGCCGGTAGCTCCTATAATTCACCCCTCCACTTT. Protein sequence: CAGSSYNSPLHF.

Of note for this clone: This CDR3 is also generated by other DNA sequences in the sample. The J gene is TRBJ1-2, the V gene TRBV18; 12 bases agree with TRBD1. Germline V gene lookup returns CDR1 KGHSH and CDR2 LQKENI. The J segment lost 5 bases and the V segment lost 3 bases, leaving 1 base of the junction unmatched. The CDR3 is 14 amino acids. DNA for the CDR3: TGTGCCAGCTCACCGGGACAGGGGGCGTATGGCTACACCTTC. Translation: CASSPGQGAYGYTF.

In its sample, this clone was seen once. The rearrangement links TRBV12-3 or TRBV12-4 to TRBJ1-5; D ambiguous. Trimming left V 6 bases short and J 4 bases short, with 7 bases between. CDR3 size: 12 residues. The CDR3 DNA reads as TGTGCCAGCAGGAACTATAATCAGCCCCAGCATTTT. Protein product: CASRNYNQPQHF.

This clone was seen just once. The CDR3 reads CASTRTGGTNEQFF. Here the CDR3 DNA reads TGTGCCAGCACCCGGACAGGGGGTACCAATGAGCAGTTCTTC. The chain carries TRBV7-2 and TRBJ2-1; 10 bases are a match to TRBD1. Losses at the gene ends were 7 bases for V and 6 bases for J; bases not matched to a gene: 6. The germline V gene has CDR1 SGHTA and CDR2 FQGNSA. The CDR3 totals 14 residues.

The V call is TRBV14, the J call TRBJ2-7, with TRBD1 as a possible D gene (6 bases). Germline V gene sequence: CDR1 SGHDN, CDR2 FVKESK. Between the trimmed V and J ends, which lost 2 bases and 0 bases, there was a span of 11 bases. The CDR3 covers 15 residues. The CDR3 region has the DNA TGTGCCAGCAGCCAACCAGGACAGCCCTCCTACGAGCAGTACTTC. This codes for CASSQPGQPSYEQYF.

The CDR3 here is CASSQGLYSGNTIYF. In DNA form, the CDR3 reads TGCGCCAGCAGCCAAGGACTGTACTCTGGAAACACCATATATTTT. This chain uses TRBV4-1 with TRBJ1-3; D unresolved. V was pared by 1 base and J by 0 bases, with 7 bases between. The CDR3 sequence is 15 residues long. Germline V lookup: CDR1 MGHRA, CDR2 YSYEKL.

CDR3 in amino acids: CASSLGLEFNEQFF. The CDR3 DNA reads TGTGCCAGCAGCCTGGGACTAGAGTTCAATGAGCAGTTCTTC. This chain joins TRBV7-2 and TRBJ2-1, with 8 bases that match TRBD2. Looked up from germline, CDR1 is SGHTA and CDR2 is FQGNSA. This CDR3 comprises 14 residues. V lost 5 bases and J lost 6; bases outside the gene matches: 6.

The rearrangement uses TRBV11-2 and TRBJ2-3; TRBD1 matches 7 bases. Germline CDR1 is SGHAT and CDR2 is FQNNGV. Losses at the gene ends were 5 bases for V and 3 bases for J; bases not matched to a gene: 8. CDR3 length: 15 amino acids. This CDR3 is CASSPRTRGTDTQYF. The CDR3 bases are TGTGCCAGCAGCCCGCGAACCAGGGGGACAGATACGCAGTATTTT.